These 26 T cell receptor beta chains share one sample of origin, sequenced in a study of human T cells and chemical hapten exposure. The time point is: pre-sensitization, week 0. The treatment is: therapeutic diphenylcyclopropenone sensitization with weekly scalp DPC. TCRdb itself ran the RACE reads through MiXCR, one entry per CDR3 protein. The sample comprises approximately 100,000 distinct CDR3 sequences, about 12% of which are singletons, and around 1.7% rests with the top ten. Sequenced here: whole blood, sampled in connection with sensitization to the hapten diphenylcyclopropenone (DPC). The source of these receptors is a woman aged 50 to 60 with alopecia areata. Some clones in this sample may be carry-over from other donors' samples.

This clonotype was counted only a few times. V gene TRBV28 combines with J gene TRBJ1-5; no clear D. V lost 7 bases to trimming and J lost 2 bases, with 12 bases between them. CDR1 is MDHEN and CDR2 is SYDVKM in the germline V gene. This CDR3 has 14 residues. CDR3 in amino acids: CASTYIFGNQPQHF. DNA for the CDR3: TGTGCCAGCACCTACATTTTTGGCAATCAGCCCCAGCATTTT.

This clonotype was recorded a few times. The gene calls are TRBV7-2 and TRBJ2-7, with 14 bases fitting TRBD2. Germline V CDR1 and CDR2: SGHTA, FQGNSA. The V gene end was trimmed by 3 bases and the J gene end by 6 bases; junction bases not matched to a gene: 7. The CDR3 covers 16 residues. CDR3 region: CASSFASGTSGGEQYF. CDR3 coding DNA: TGTGCCAGCAGCTTCGCTTCCGGGACTAGCGGGGGCGAGCAGTACTTC.

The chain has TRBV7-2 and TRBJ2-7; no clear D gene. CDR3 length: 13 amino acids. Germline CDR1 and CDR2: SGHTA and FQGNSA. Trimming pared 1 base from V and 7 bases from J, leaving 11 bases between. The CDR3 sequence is CASSLDPDLEQYF. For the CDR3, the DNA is TGTGCCAGCAGCTTAGACCCAGATCTGGAGCAGTACTTC.

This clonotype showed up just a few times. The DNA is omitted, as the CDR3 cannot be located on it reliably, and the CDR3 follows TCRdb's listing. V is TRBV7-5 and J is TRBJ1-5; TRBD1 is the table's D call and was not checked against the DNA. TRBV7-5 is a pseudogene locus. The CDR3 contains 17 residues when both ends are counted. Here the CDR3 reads CISVPEAYGGPNQPQHF.

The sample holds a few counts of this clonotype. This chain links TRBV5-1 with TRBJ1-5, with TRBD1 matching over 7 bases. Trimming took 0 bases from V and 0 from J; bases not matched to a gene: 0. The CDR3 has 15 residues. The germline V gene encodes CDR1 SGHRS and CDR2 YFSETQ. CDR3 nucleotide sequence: TGCGCCAGCAGCTTGGGGGACAGTAGCAATCAGCCCCAGCATTTT. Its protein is CASSLGDSSNQPQHF.

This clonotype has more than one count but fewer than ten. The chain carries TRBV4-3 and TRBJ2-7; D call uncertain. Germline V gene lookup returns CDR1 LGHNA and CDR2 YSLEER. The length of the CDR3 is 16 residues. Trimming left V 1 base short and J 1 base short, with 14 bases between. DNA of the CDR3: TGCGCCAGCAGCCAAGGGGCGGCAGGAACTTCCTACGAGCAGTACTTC. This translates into CASSQGAAGTSYEQYF.

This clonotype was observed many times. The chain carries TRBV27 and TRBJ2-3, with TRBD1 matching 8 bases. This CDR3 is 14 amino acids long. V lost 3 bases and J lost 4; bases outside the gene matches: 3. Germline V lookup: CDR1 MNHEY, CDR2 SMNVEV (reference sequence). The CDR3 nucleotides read TGTGCCAGCAGTTTGGACAGGGACCCAGATACGCAGTATTTT. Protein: CASSLDRDPDTQYF.

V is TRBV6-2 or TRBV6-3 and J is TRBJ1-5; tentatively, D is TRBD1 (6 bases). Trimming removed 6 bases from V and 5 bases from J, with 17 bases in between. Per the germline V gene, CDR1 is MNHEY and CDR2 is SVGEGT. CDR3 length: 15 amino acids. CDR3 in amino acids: CASSDVDRRYQPQHF. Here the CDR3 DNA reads TGTGCCAGCAGCGACGTGGACAGACGTTATCAGCCCCAGCATTTT.

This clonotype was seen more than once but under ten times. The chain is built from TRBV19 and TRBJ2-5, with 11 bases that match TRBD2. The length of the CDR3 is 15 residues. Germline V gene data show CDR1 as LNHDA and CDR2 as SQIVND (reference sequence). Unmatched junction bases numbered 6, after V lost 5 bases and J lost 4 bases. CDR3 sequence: CASSPLAGGRETQYF. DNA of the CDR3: TGTGCCAGTAGTCCTCTAGCGGGGGGTCGAGAGACCCAGTACTTC.

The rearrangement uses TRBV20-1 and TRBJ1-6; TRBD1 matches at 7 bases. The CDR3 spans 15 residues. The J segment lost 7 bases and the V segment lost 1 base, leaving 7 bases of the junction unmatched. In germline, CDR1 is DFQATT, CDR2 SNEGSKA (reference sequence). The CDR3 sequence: CSARGQGQRNSPLHF. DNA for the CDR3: TGCAGTGCTAGAGGGCAGGGACAGAGAAATTCACCCCTCCACTTT.

CDR3 protein: CASRTYLRGRGGELFF. CDR3 DNA sequence: TGTGCCAGCAGGACATACCTTCGGGGGCGCGGCGGGGAGCTGTTTTTT. V usage is TRBV6-2 or TRBV6-3 and J usage is TRBJ2-2; TRBD1 or TRBD2 may be the D gene (6 bases each). CDR3 size: 16 residues. V lost 6 bases to trimming and J lost 7 bases, with 21 bases between them. In germline, CDR1 is MNHEY, CDR2 SVGEGT.

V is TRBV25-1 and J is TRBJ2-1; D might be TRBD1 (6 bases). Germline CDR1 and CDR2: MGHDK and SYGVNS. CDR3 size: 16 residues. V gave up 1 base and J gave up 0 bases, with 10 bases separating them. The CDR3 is CASSESWGRSYNEQFF. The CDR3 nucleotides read TGTGCCAGCAGTGAATCCTGGGGGCGCTCCTACAATGAGCAGTTCTTC. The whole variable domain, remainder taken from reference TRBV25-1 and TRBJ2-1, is EADIYQTPRYLVIGTGKKITLECSQTMGHDKMYWYQQDPGMELHLIHYSYGVNSTEKGDLSSESTVSRIRTEHFPLTLESARPSHTSQYLCASSESWGRSYNEQFFGPGTRLTVL.

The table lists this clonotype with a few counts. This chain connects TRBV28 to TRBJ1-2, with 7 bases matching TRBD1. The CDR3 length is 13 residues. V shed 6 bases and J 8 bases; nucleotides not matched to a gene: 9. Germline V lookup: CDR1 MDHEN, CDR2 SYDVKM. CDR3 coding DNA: TGTGCCAGCAGACTGGACAGGAGCGGGGGCTACACCTTC. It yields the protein CASRLDRSGGYTF.

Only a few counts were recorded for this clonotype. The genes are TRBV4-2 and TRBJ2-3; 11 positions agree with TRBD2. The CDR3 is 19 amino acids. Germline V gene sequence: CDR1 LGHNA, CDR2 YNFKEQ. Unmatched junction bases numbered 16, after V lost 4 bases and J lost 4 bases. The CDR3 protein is CASSLTGASSGGPPDTQYF. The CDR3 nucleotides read TGTGCCAGCAGCCTAACAGGGGCATCTAGCGGGGGGCCTCCAGATACGCAGTATTTT.

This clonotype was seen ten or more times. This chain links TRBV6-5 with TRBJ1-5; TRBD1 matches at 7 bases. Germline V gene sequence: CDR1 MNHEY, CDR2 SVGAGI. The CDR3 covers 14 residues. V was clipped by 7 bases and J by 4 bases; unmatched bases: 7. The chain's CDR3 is CASKEGARNQPQHF. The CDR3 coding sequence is TGTGCCAGCAAGGAGGGGGCGAGGAATCAGCCCCAGCATTTT.

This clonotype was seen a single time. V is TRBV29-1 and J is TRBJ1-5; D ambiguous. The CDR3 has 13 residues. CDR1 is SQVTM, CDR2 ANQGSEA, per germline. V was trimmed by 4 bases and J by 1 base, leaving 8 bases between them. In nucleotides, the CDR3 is TGCAGCGTTGGAGAAGGGAGCAATCAGCCCCAGCATTTT. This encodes CSVGEGSNQPQHF.

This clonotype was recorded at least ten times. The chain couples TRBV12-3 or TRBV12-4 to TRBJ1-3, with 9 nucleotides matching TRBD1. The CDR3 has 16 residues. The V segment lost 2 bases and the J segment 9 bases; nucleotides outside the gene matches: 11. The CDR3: CASSLTGGAGRITIYF. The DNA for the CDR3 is TGTGCCAGCAGTTTAACAGGGGGCGCTGGGAGAATCACCATATATTTT.

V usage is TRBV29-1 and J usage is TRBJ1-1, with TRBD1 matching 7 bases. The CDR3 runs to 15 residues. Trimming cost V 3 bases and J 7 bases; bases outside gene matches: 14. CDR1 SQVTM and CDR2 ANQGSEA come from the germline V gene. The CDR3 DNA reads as TGCAGCGTTGATTTTAGGACAGGCCACAGTAGTGAAGCTTTCTTT. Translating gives CSVDFRTGHSSEAFF.

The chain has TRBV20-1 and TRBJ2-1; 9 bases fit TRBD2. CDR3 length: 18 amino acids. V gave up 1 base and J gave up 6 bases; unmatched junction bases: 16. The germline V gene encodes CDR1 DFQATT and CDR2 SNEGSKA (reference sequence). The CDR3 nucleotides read TGCAGTGCTAGAGGAGCCGGGACTAGCTTACCACCTGGCAATGAGCAGTTCTTC. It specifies CSARGAGTSLPPGNEQFF.

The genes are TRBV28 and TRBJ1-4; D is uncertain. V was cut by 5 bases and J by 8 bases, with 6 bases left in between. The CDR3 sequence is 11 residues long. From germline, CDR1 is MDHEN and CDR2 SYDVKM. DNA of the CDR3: TGTGCCAGCAGTCCACGAGAAAAACTGTTTTTT. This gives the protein CASSPREKLFF.

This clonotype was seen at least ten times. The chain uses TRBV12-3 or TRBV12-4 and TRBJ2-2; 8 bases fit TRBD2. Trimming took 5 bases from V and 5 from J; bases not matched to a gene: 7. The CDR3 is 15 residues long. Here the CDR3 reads CASSAAGGWTGELFF. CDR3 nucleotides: TGTGCCAGCAGTGCCGCGGGAGGTTGGACCGGGGAGCTGTTTTTT.

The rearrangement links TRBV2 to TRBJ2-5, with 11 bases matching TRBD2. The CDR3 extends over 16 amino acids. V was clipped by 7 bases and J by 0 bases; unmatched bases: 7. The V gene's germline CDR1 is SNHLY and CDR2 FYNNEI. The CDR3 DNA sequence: TGTGCCAGCATACTAGCGGGAGCACTGTACCAAGAGACCCAGTACTTC. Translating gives CASILAGALYQETQYF.

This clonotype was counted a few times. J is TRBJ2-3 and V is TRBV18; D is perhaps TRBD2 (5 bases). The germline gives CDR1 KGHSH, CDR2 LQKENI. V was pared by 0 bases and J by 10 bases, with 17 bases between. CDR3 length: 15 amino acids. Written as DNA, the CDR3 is TGTGCCAGCTCACCACCCCCTAGCCGATCCTTCGCGCAGTATTTT. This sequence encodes CASSPPPSRSFAQYF. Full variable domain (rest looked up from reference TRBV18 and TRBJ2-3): NAGVMQNPRHLVRRRGQEARLRCSPMKGHSHVYWYRQLPEEGLKFMVYLQKENIIDESGMPKERFSAEFPKEGPSILRIQQVVRGDSAAYFCASSPPPSRSFAQYFGPGTRLTVL.

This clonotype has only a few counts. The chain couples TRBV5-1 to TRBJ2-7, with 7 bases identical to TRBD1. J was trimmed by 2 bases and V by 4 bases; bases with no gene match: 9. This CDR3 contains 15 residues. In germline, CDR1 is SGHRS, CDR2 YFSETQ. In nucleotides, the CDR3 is TGCGCCAGCAGCCCCACCGGGACAGTTACCTACGAGCAGTACTTC. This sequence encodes CASSPTGTVTYEQYF.

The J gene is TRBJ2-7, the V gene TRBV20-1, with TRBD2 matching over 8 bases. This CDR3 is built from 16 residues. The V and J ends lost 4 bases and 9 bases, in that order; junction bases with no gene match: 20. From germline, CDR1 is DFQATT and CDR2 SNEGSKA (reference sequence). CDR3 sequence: CSATEISGVRVEGQYF. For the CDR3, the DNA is TGCAGTGCTACCGAGATTAGCGGGGTCCGTGTGGAAGGGCAGTACTTC.

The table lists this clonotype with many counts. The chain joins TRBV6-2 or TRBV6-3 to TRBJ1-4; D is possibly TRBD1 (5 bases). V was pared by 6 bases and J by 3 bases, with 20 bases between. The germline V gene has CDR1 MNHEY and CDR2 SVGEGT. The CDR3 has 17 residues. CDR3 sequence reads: CASRTTSSGFANEKLFF. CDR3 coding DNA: TGTGCCAGCAGAACAACCTCTTCAGGGTTCGCTAATGAAAAACTGTTTTTT.